The TCR beta chain under discussion was sequenced for a study of shared clonotypes between healthy human individuals. Study in general: Serving as donors were a couple of women and a few men, whose ages spanned 18 to 49.

Original handling: With immunoSEQ giving junction-only sequences and no quality scores, filtering differed. Here immunoSEQ multiplex PCR was the method, and the copy in TCRdb shows in-frame clones only, minus some. V and J calls and clone size are given by that table; D and trimming were obtained from the DNA. Altogether roughly 1,100,000 clones are present, roughly 80% being singletons, with the ten largest covering 1.4% to 1.5%. Donors comprised only Caucasian adults living in Nashville, Tennessee. A note on this clone: Germline and junction disagree at one end, which may indicate a read error. Additional DNA sequences in this sample encode the identical CDR3.

The receptor was isolated from a man between 18 and 35 years old in good health. Sequencing was done on a sample of memory CD4+ T cells sorted from blood. The subset is: CD45RA-negative fraction.

CDR3 loop: CASSQDVLLNYGYTF. In DNA form, the CDR3 reads TGCGCCAGCAGCCAAGATGTGCTACTGAACTACGGCTACACCTTC. This chain uses TRBV4-3 with TRBJ1-2, with no clear D. The length of the CDR3 is 15 residues. Germline CDR1 is LGHNA and CDR2 is YSLEER.